These 27 T cell receptor beta chains originate from one sample sequenced in a study of cytomegalovirus exposure and HLA in healthy donors. PCR was performed using 60 Vbeta and 13 Jbeta primers. The table came from immunoSEQ multiplex PCR; TCRdb's copy has only in-frame clones and leaves some out. Counted here are about 200,000 clones, roughly 80% occurring once; the ten biggest clones make up less than 20%. Material: PBMCs. These receptors were collected from a man aged 40-50 years in good health and CMV-seronegative.

The gene calls are TRBV4-3 and TRBJ1-1, with D maybe TRBD1 (6 bases). The length of the CDR3 is 15 residues. CDR1 and CDR2 (germline): LGHNA, YSLEER. V gave up 1 base and J gave up 6 bases, with 15 bases separating them. For the CDR3, the DNA is TGCGCCAGCAGCCAAGCGAATACAGGGAATTCTGAAGCTTTCTTT. It codes for CASSQANTGNSEAFF.

This clone has a handful of counts. The chain links TRBV5-1 to TRBJ2-7; 7 bases fit TRBD2. In germline, CDR1 is SGHRS, CDR2 YFSETQ. With V trimmed by 4 bases and J by 4 bases, 8 bases remained unmatched. The CDR3 length is 14 residues. In DNA, the CDR3 is TGCGCCAGCAGCCTGATGGGGCGGGGGTACGAGCAGTACTTC. Its translation is CASSLMGRGYEQYF. Drawing the rest from reference TRBV5-1 and TRBJ2-7, the complete variable domain is KAGVTQTPRYLIKTRGQQVTLSCSPISGHRSVSWYQQTPGQGLQFLFEYFSETQRNKGNFPGRFSGRQFSNSRSEMNVSTLELGDSALYLCASSLMGRGYEQYFGPGTRLTVT.

The chain is built from TRBV2 and TRBJ2-4; D gene ambiguous. Trimming removed 6 bases from V and 0 bases from J, with 9 bases in between. CDR1 is SNHLY and CDR2 is FYNNEI in the germline V gene. The CDR3 sequence is 14 residues long. This CDR3 is CASRQVLAKNIQYF. In DNA form, the CDR3 reads TGTGCCAGCAGGCAGGTCCTAGCCAAAAACATTCAGTACTTC. Full variable domain (rest looked up from reference TRBV2 and TRBJ2-4): EPEVTQTPSHQVTQMGQEVILRCVPISNHLYFYWYRQILGQKVEFLVSFYNNEISEKSEIFDDQFSVERPDGSNFTLKIRSTKLEDSAMYFCASRQVLAKNIQYFGAGTRLSVL.

This rearrangement joins TRBV19 to TRBJ1-1; tentatively, D is TRBD1 (6 bases). Trimming cost V 6 bases and J 4 bases, with 18 bases left between them. Germline CDR1 is LNHDA and CDR2 is SQIVND (reference sequence). The CDR3 is 15 residues long. This CDR3 is CASRMIAGGITEAFF. In DNA, the CDR3 is TGTGCCAGTAGGATGATTGCGGGGGGCATCACTGAAGCTTTCTTT.

This clone was observed a few times. The rearrangement links TRBV7-9 to TRBJ2-5; possible D gene TRBD2, 5 bases. Trimming stripped 4 bases from V and 5 bases from J, with 11 bases between. CDR1 SEHNR and CDR2 FQNEAQ come from the germline V gene (reference sequence). CDR3 length: 13 amino acids. CDR3 amino acids: CASSSGLRETQYF. For the CDR3, the DNA is TGTGCCAGCAGCTCTGGACTGCGGGAGACCCAGTACTTC.

The CDR3 bases are TGTGCCAGCAGTTTGGCCGGAGCCACTGAAGCTTTCTTT. It codes for CASSLAGATEAFF. The V and J genes are TRBV27 and TRBJ1-1; unclear D gene. V lost 3 bases and J 4 bases, leaving 9 bases between the germline ends. The CDR3 contains 13 residues. Germline CDR1 is MNHEY and CDR2 is SMNVEV (reference sequence).

This chain connects TRBV19 to TRBJ1-2; D is uncertain. Germline V CDR1 and CDR2: LNHDA, SQIVND (reference sequence). Trimming shortened V by 3 bases and J by 0 bases, and 8 bases separated the two germline ends. This CDR3 comprises 14 residues. The CDR3 region is CASSITVTNYGYTF. The DNA for the CDR3 is TGTGCCAGTAGTATCACAGTAACTAACTATGGCTACACCTTC.

The V and J genes are TRBV19 and TRBJ1-4, with D possibly TRBD1 on 5 matching bases. From germline, CDR1 is LNHDA and CDR2 SQIVND (reference sequence). CDR3 size: 14 residues. The V end lost 4 bases, the J end lost 8 bases, and 14 bases lay between the germline ends. CDR3 amino acids: CASSTEIRGEKLFF. The CDR3 coding sequence is TGTGCCAGTAGTACGGAGATCCGGGGGGAAAAACTGTTTTTT.

The chain has TRBV30 and TRBJ2-7, with TRBD1 matching 8 bases. The length of the CDR3 is 15 residues. The trim removed 5 bases at V and 6 bases at J, leaving 15 bases unmatched. The germline V gene has CDR1 GTSNPN and CDR2 SVGIG (reference sequence). The CDR3 bases are TGTGCCTGGTTCGACTTTGAGACAGGGGTCCGCGAGCAGTACTTC. It is translated as CAWFDFETGVREQYF.

This chain uses TRBV30 with TRBJ2-7; 15 bases line up with TRBD2. V lost 8 bases and J lost 5; bases outside the gene matches: 10. In germline, CDR1 is GTSNPN, CDR2 SVGIG (reference sequence). The CDR3 length is 15 residues. CDR3 nucleotide sequence: TGTGCCGGGACTAGCGGGAGGAAAGAAGAAAACGAGCAGTACTTC. This sequence encodes CAGTSGRKEENEQYF. Full variable domain (remainder filled in from reference TRBV30 and TRBJ2-7): SQTIHQWPATLVQPVGSPLSLECTVEGTSNPNLYWYRQAAGRGLQLLFYSVGIGQISSEVPQNLSASRPQDRQFILSSKKLLLSDSGFYLCAGTSGRKEENEQYFGPGTRLTVT.

The chain recombines TRBV5-1 with TRBJ1-1; 9 nucleotides match TRBD1. From germline, CDR1 is SGHRS and CDR2 YFSETQ. V shed 0 bases and J 5 bases; nucleotides not matched to a gene: 2. The CDR3 contains 14 residues. CDR3 nucleotides: TGCGCCAGCAGCTTGGGACAGGGGGGTACTGAAGCTTTCTTT. Translation gives CASSLGQGGTEAFF. The full variable domain, in which reference TRBV5-1 and TRBJ1-1 provide the parts outside the CDR3, is KAGVTQTPRYLIKTRGQQVTLSCSPISGHRSVSWYQQTPGQGLQFLFEYFSETQRNKGNFPGRFSGRQFSNSRSEMNVSTLELGDSALYLCASSLGQGGTEAFFGQGTRLTVV.

The gene calls are TRBV27 and TRBJ1-1; 8 bases are a match to TRBD1. Looked up from germline, CDR1 is MNHEY and CDR2 is SMNVEV (reference sequence). V was clipped by 4 bases and J by 8 bases; unmatched bases: 15. The CDR3 is made up of 16 amino acids. The CDR3 coding sequence is TGTGCCAGCAGTTCATGGACAGGGACGAAAAAGAGAGAAGCTTTCTTT. This gives the protein CASSSWTGTKKREAFF.

The chain carries TRBV27 and TRBJ2-1, with 12 bases identical to TRBD2. The CDR3 totals 15 residues. J lost 6 bases, V lost 5 bases, and 5 bases had no gene match. Germline-derived CDR1 and CDR2 are MNHEY and SMNVEV (reference sequence). CDR3 coding DNA: TGTGCCAGCAGTCCAGGACTAGCGGGATCCAATGAGCAGTTCTTC. Residues: CASSPGLAGSNEQFF.

This clone was picked up a small number of times. The V gene is TRBV5-1, the J gene TRBJ1-2; unclear D gene. V was trimmed by 0 bases and J by 2 bases, leaving 5 bases between them. Looked up from germline, CDR1 is SGHRS and CDR2 is YFSETQ. The CDR3 sequence is 13 residues long. The CDR3 spells CASSLVRNYGYTF. CDR3 DNA sequence: TGCGCCAGCAGCTTGGTACGGAACTATGGCTACACCTTC.

This clone has a single count. The CDR3 DNA reads TGTGCCAGCAGTTACTCGAGAAACAGGGGGGATTCACCCCTCCACTTT. This encodes CASSYSRNRGDSPLHF. V and J are TRBV6-5 and TRBJ1-6; 8 bases are shared with TRBD1. Germline CDR1 is MNHEY and CDR2 is SVGAGI. Trimming at V came to 0 bases and at J to 8 bases, leaving 6 bases not matched to a gene. This CDR3 is 16 amino acids long.

The CDR3 DNA is TGCGCCAGCAGCCCCCTCTGGACTAGCGGGAACTCGGTCACCGGGGAGCTGTTTTTT. It is translated as CASSPLWTSGNSVTGELFF. The chain links TRBV4-1 to TRBJ2-2; TRBD2 aligns across 12 bases. The CDR3 totals 19 residues. V was clipped by 4 bases and J by 4 bases; unmatched bases: 13. The germline V gene encodes CDR1 MGHRA and CDR2 YSYEKL.

The chain combines TRBV10-3 with TRBJ1-2; TRBD1 agrees at 7 bases. V shed 3 bases, J shed 10 bases, and the junction held 11 bases outside the gene matches. The germline gives CDR1 ENHRY, CDR2 SYGVKD. The CDR3 extends over 14 amino acids. The CDR3 DNA reads as TGTGCCATCAGTGAAACAGGGGATCGGGATGACTACACCTTC. Encoded protein: CAISETGDRDDYTF.

This chain uses TRBV5-6 with TRBJ2-3; D unclear. The CDR3 extends over 14 amino acids. Germline V gives CDR1 SGHDT, CDR2 YYEEEE. V lost 0 bases to trimming and J lost 4 bases, with 9 bases between them. The DNA of the CDR3 is TGTGCCAGCAGCTTGGGCAAGCGTGCAGATACGCAGTATTTT. Its translation is CASSLGKRADTQYF.

The CDR3 nucleotides are TGTGCCAGCAGCCCCTACAGGGCTCCCTACGAGCAGTACTTC. As protein: CASSPYRAPYEQYF. The J gene is TRBJ2-7, the V gene TRBV11-2; weak D call: TRBD1 (6 bases). CDR1 SGHAT and CDR2 FQNNGV come from the germline V gene. V shed 5 bases and J shed 2 bases, with 13 bases lying between them. CDR3 length equals 14 residues.

V usage is TRBV27 and J usage is TRBJ1-5, with D tentatively TRBD1 (5 bases). Per the germline V gene, CDR1 is MNHEY and CDR2 is SMNVEV (reference sequence). The V gene lost 8 bases and the J gene lost 0 bases, with 14 bases spanning the gap. The CDR3 loop spans 15 amino acids. The CDR3 spells CASGERGYSNQPQHF. DNA for the CDR3: TGTGCCAGCGGGGAGCGGGGGTATAGCAATCAGCCCCAGCATTTT.

The chain couples TRBV6-6 to TRBJ1-4, with 7 bases identical to TRBD1. The CDR3 is made up of 14 amino acids. CDR1 is MNHNY and CDR2 is SVGAGI in the germline V gene (reference sequence). J lost 8 bases, V lost 6 bases, and 9 bases had no gene match. CDR3 DNA: TGTGCCAGCAGGCCCCGGCAGGGGGTAGAAAAACTGTTTTTT. This codes for CASRPRQGVEKLFF.

As DNA, the CDR3 is TGTGCCAGCAGTTGGGACACCTTTCCCTACAATGAGCAGTTCTTC. The encoded protein is CASSWDTFPYNEQFF. The chain links TRBV6-5 to TRBJ2-1; D is perhaps TRBD1 (6 bases). The CDR3 has 15 residues. The germline CDR1 and CDR2 sequences are MNHEY and SVGAGI. Trimming took 4 bases from V and 2 from J, leaving 12 bases between them.

This clone occurred a few times. V and J are TRBV29-1 and TRBJ2-7, with 15 bases fitting TRBD2. This CDR3 has 16 amino acids. V lost 6 bases and J lost 3; bases outside the gene matches: 9. Germline V gives CDR1 SQVTM, CDR2 ANQGSEA. The CDR3 DNA follows: TGCAGCGTCCTGGGACTAGCGGGGGGTGAACGCTACGAGCAGTACTTC. This codes for CSVLGLAGGERYEQYF.

The chain is built from TRBV14 and TRBJ1-4, with D tentatively TRBD1 (6 bases). Germline CDR1 is SGHDN and CDR2 is FVKESK. The CDR3 totals 16 residues. Trimming stripped 0 bases from V and 0 bases from J, with 8 bases between. This chain's CDR3 is CASSQDRGATNEKLFF. In nucleotides, the CDR3 is TGTGCCAGCAGCCAAGACAGGGGAGCAACTAATGAAAAACTGTTTTTT.

This chain links TRBV9 with TRBJ1-1, with TRBD1 matching over 7 bases. Trimming removed 4 bases from V and 2 bases from J; junction bases left unmatched: 8. CDR1 SGDLS and CDR2 YYNGEE come from the germline V gene. This CDR3 region has 15 residues. The CDR3 sequence: CASSPQGGGNTEAFF. The DNA for the CDR3 is TGTGCCAGCAGCCCTCAGGGGGGAGGCAACACTGAAGCTTTCTTT.

A few counts support this clone. The chain carries TRBV27 and TRBJ2-5; D might be TRBD1 (7 bases). CDR3 size: 15 residues. Germline CDR1 reads MNHEY; CDR2 reads SMNVEV (reference sequence). Deletions cut 2 bases from V and 5 bases from J, with 15 bases between. This CDR3 reads CASSLRRQGGETQYF. CDR3 coding DNA: TGTGCCAGCAGTTTAAGGCGGCAGGGGGGTGAGACCCAGTACTTC.

This chain connects TRBV7-2 to TRBJ1-2, with D perhaps matching TRBD1 (6 bases). V was cut by 2 bases and J by 6 bases, with 16 bases left in between. Germline lookup yields CDR1 SGHTA and CDR2 FQGNSA. The length of the CDR3 is 15 residues. CDR3 protein: CASSLRTGQNHGYTF. The CDR3 nucleotides read TGTGCCAGCAGCTTAAGAACAGGGCAAAATCATGGCTACACCTTC.